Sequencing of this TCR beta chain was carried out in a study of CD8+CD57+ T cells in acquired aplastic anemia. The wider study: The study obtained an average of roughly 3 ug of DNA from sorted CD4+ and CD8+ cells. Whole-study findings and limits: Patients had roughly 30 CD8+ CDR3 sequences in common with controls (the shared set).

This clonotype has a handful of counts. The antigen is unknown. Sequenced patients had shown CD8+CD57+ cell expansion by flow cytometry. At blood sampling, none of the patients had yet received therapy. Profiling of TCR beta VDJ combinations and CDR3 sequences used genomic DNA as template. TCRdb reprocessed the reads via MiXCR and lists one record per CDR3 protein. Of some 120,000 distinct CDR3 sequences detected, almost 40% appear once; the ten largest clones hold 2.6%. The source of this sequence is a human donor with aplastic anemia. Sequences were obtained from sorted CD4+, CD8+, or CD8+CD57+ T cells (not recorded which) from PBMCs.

CDR3: CASSPSTQGAGELFF. The CDR3 nucleotides read TGCGCCAGCAGCCCTTCAACACAGGGGGCCGGGGAGCTGTTTTTT. The gene calls are TRBV4-1 and TRBJ2-2; TRBD1 aligns across 8 bases. CDR3 length: 15 residues. V lost 4 bases, J lost 6 bases, and 7 bases stayed unmatched. Germline CDR1 reads MGHRA; CDR2 reads YSYEKL.